These 7 T cell receptor beta chains originate from one sample sequenced in a study of CD8 T cells in Susac syndrome (dated by TCRdb to the late 2010s). The library came from the immunoSEQ multiplex PCR assay. RNA was extracted with the RNeasy kit and roughly 0.45 to 1 ug was reverse transcribed using random hexamers. TCRdb reprocessing: public reads trimmed at Q25 with fastp, clones called with MiXCR, in-frame beta chains kept. Identical CDR3 proteins give one entry, which carries the most common genes and DNA. For this sample the table gives 200,000 to 250,000 distinct CDR3 sequences, of which roughly 96% were detected only once. The ten biggest clones cover 0.095% of the sample. The sample taken for sequencing was CD4+ T cells from PBMCs. Receptors were obtained from a human donor with multiple sclerosis.

V usage is TRBV3-1 and J usage is TRBJ2-7; TRBD2 matches 7 bases. J gave up 0 bases and V 7 bases, and 9 bases lay outside the gene matches. This CDR3 is 15 amino acids long. The germline V gene has CDR1 LGHDT and CDR2 YNNKEL (reference sequence). CDR3 nucleotides: TGTGCCAGCACGTTGACTAGCTCCAGCTCCTACGAGCAGTACTTC. It codes for CASTLTSSSSYEQYF.

V and J are TRBV29-1 and TRBJ2-1, with TRBD2 matching over 13 bases. This CDR3 region has 15 residues. With V trimmed by 6 bases and J by 0 bases, 2 bases remained unmatched. Germline CDR1 is SQVTM and CDR2 is ANQGSEA. CDR3 sequence reads: CSVGLAGVSYNEQFF. CDR3 DNA: TGCAGCGTAGGACTAGCGGGAGTCTCCTACAATGAGCAGTTCTTC.

The V gene is TRBV11-2, the J gene TRBJ2-7; D is perhaps TRBD1 or TRBD2 (5 bases each). Germline values: CDR1 SGHAT, CDR2 FQNNGV. The CDR3 runs 16 residues. V lost 3 bases to trimming and J lost 5 bases, with 20 bases between them. In DNA, the CDR3 is TGTGCCAGCAGCTTTTTTGACTTATCGGGGCGACACGAGCAGTACTTC. Encoded protein: CASSFFDLSGRHEQYF.

V is TRBV4-1 and J is TRBJ1-4; the D is unclear. The germline V gene encodes CDR1 MGHRA and CDR2 YSYEKL. This CDR3 spans 18 amino acids. V was cut by 1 base and J by 0 bases, with 15 bases left in between. The CDR3 is CASSQGSPTQTTNEKLFF. In DNA, the CDR3 is TGCGCCAGCAGCCAAGGATCACCCACACAGACAACTAATGAAAAACTGTTTTTT.

The genes are TRBV7-9 and TRBJ2-1; 11 bases align to TRBD2. CDR3 length equals 16 residues. Germline lookup yields CDR1 SEHNR and CDR2 FQNEAQ (reference sequence). After removal of 5 bases from V and 4 bases from J, the junction contained 7 bases not matched to a gene. Here the CDR3 reads CASSTVLAGDYNEQFF. CDR3 coding DNA: TGTGCCAGCAGCACCGTACTAGCGGGAGATTACAATGAGCAGTTCTTC. The full variable domain, in which reference TRBV7-9 and TRBJ2-1 provide the parts outside the CDR3, is DTGVSQNPRHKITKRGQNVTFRCDPISEHNRLYWYRQTLGQGPEFLTYFQNEAQLEKSRLLSDRFSAERPKGSFSTLEIQRTEQGDSAMYLCASSTVLAGDYNEQFFGPGTRLTVL.

The V gene is TRBV2, the J gene TRBJ1-1; TRBD1 might be the D (5 bases). Trimming stripped 6 bases from V and 5 bases from J, with 19 bases between. The CDR3 spans 15 residues. Germline V CDR1 and CDR2: SNHLY, FYNNEI. The CDR3 nucleotides are TGTGCCAGCAGCGCCCAGGACACGCGGGGAACTGAAGCTTTCTTT. Amino acids: CASSAQDTRGTEAFF.

The chain couples TRBV20-1 to TRBJ2-1; 11 positions match TRBD2. The CDR3 covers 15 residues. After removal of 3 bases from V and 3 bases from J, the junction contained 4 bases not matched to a gene. Germline lookup yields CDR1 DFQATT and CDR2 SNEGSKA (reference sequence). The CDR3 nucleotides are TGCAGTGCTAGCCGTGGGACTAGCGGCTACAATGAGCAGTTCTTC. It encodes CSASRGTSGYNEQFF.